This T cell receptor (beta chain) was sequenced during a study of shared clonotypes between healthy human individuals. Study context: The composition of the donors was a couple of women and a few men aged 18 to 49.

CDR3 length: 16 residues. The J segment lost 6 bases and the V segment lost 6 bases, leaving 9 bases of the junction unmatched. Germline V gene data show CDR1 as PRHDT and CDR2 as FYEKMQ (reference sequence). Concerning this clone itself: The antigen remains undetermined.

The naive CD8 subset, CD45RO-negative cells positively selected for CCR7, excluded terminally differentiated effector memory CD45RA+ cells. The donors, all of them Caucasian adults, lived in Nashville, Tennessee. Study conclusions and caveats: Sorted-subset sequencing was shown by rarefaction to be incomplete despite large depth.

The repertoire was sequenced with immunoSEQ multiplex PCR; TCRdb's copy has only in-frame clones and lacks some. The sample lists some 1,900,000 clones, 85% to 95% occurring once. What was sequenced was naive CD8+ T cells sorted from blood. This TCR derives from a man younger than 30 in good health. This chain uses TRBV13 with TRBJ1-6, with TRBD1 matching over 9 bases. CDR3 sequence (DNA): TGTGCCAGCAGAGAGACTGGGGGACAGGGTAATTCACCCCTCCACTTT. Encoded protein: CASRETGGQGNSPLHF.